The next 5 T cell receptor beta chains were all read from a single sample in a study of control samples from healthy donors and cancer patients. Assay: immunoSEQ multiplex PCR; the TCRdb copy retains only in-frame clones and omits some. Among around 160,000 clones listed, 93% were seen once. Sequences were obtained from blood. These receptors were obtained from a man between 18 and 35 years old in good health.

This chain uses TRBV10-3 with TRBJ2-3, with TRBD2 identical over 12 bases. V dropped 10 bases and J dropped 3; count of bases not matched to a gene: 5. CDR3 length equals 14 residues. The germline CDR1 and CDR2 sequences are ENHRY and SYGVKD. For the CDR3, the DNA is TGTGCCAGTAGACTAGCGGGGGAAACAGATACGCAGTATTTT. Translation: CASRLAGETDTQYF.

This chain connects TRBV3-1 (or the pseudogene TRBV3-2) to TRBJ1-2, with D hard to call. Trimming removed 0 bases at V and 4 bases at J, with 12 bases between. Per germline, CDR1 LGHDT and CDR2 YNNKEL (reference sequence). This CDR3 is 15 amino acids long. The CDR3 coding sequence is TGTGCCAGCAGCCAAGATAAGGCAGGACCCTATGGCTACACCTTC. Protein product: CASSQDKAGPYGYTF.

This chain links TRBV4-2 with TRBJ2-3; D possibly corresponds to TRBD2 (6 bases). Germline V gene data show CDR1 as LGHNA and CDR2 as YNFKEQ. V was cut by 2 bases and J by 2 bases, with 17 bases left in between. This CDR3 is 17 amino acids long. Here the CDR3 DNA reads TGTGCCAGCAGCCAAAACCCCTCGACTAGGGACACAGATACGCAGTATTTT. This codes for CASSQNPSTRDTDTQYF.

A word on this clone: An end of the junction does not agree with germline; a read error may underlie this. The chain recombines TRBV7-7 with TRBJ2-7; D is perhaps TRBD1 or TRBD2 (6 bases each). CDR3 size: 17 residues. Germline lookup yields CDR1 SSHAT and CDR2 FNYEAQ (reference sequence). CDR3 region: CASSLYYGGTSPYEQYF. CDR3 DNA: TGTGCTAGCAGCTTATACTATGGAGGGACATCTCCCTACGAGCAGTACTTC.

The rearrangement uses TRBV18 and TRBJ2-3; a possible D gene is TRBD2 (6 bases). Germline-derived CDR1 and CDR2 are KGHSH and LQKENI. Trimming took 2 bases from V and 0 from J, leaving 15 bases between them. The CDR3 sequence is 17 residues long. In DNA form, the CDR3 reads TGTGCCAGCTCACCAAGGCGGGACTCAGCTAGCACAGATACGCAGTATTTT. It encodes CASSPRRDSASTDTQYF.